This record looks at one T cell receptor beta chain sequence and its context. Its antigen remains unknown. The record originates from a study of cytomegalovirus exposure and HLA in healthy donors. The PCR used 60 Vbeta and 13 Jbeta primers. Sequenced by immunoSEQ multiplex PCR; TCRdb stores in-frame clones only, minus some. Among under 200,000 clones, over 80% were seen once, and the ten largest hold more than 1.5%. Trimming pared 3 bases from V and 2 bases from J, leaving 22 bases between. The CDR3 covers 19 residues. The germline CDR1 and CDR2 sequences are SEHNR and FQNEAQ (reference sequence). Study outcomes and limitations: In a later analysis, V- and J-gene trimming of beta chains associated with a DCLRE1C missense variant, replicated independently.

Sequencing was performed on PBMCs. This chain joins TRBV7-9 and TRBJ2-2, with D perhaps TRBD1 (7 bases). The source of this sequence is a human donor in good health. CDR3 nucleotides: TGTGCCAGCAGCTTGGCAAGGGGGGACGGGACAGCCAACACCGGGGAGCTGTTTTTT. Residues: CASSLARGDGTANTGELFF. Full variable domain (missing parts from reference TRBV7-9 and TRBJ2-2): DTGVSQNPRHKITKRGQNVTFRCDPISEHNRLYWYRQTLGQGPEFLTYFQNEAQLEKSRLLSDRFSAERPKGSFSTLEIQRTEQGDSAMYLCASSLARGDGTANTGELFFGEGSRLTVL.